This is a list of T cell receptor beta chains from one sample in a study of breast tumors, draining lymph nodes, adjacent tissues. TCRdb ran MiXCR on the multiplex PCR reads and lists one entry per CDR3 protein. The sample carries 130,000 or so distinct CDR3 sequences, 20% to 25% recorded once. The sequenced sample consisted of axillary lymph node tissue. Receptors originate from a female donor with breast cancer. Some clones in this sample may be carry-over from other donors' samples. The CDR3 runs from the conserved cysteine through the conserved F or W. D genes are given only for firm matches. The listing skips clone size in some rows; elsewhere it reads once, few, many or a size class.

abundance	v_gene	d_gene	j_gene	CDR3aa	CDR3nt
many	TRBV3-1	NA	TRBJ1-2	CASSQDNNNYGYTF	TGTGCCAGCAGCCAAGACAACAACAACTATGGCTACACCTTC
many	TRBV20-1	NA	TRBJ2-7	CSARAGYEQYF	TGCAGTGCCCGGGCCGGATACGAGCAGTACTTC
many	TRBV7-3	TRBD2	TRBJ2-6	CASAAGAGANVLTF	TGTGCCAGCGCAGCGGGAGCTGGGGCCAACGTCCTGACTTTC
many	TRBV9	TRBD1	TRBJ1-4	CASSVGQGNEKLFF	TGTGCCAGCAGCGTCGGACAGGGTAATGAAAAACTGTTTTTT
many	TRBV4-1	TRBD2	TRBJ2-7	CASSQVGLAGYYEQYF	TGCGCCAGCAGCCAGGTCGGACTAGCGGGGTACTACGAGCAGTACTTC
many	TRBV14	NA	TRBJ1-2	CASSQERTGYYGYTF	TGTGCCAGCAGCCAAGAACGGACGGGCTACTATGGCTACACCTTC
many	TRBV10-1	TRBD2	TRBJ2-3	CAVGLAGDTQYF	TGCGCCGTCGGACTAGCGGGAGATACGCAGTATTTT
many	TRBV7-9	TRBD2	TRBJ2-7	CASSWTSSYEQHF	TGTGCCAGCAGCTGGACTAGCTCCTACGAGCAGCACTTC
many	TRBV6-6	TRBD2	TRBJ2-7	CASRRSGSVYEQYF	TGTGCCAGCAGACGTAGCGGGAGTGTCTACGAGCAGTACTTC
many	TRBV12-3/TRBV12-4	NA	TRBJ2-3	CASRPGGLDTQYF	TGTGCCAGCAGACCTGGAGGGCTAGATACGCAGTATTTT
many	TRBV30	NA	TRBJ1-3	CAWISPLAGNTIYF	TGTGCCTGGATCTCCCCCTTGGCTGGAAACACCATATATTTT
NA	TRBV6-5	TRBD2	TRBJ2-1	CASSTGEGPYNEQFF	TGTGCCAGCAGTACGGGGGAGGGCCCTTACAATGAGCAGTTCTTC
many	TRBV12-5	TRBD2	TRBJ2-5	CASGPGGEETQYF	TGTGCTAGTGGTCCCGGGGGGGAAGAGACCCAGTACTTC
few	TRBV20-1	NA	TRBJ2-5	CSVRGPRDGRETQYF	TGCAGTGTTAGAGGACCGAGAGACGGGAGAGAGACCCAGTACTTC
many	TRBV29-1	TRBD2	TRBJ2-2	CSVREGTGELFF	TGCAGCGTTCGGGAGGGAACCGGGGAGCTGTTTTTT
many	TRBV6-5	TRBD2	TRBJ2-3	CASSYSGSGSTDTQYF	TGTGCCAGCAGTTACTCTGGTAGCGGGAGCACAGATACGCAGTATTTT
NA	TRBV30	NA	TRBJ1-6	CAWSSNQRGSSPLHF	TGTGCCTGGAGTTCGAATCAGCGGGGTAGTTCACCCCTCCACTTT
many	TRBV5-4	NA	TRBJ2-7	CASSLASSDYEQYF	TGTGCCAGCAGCTTGGCTAGCAGCGACTACGAGCAGTACTTC
NA	TRBV6-2/TRBV6-3	NA	TRBJ2-6	CASTISGAPSGANVLTF	TGTGCCAGCACTATATCAGGGGCCCCCTCTGGGGCCAACGTCCTGACTTTC
few	TRBV30	NA	TRBJ1-2	CAWRKRSGQPTNYGYTF	TGTGCCTGGAGAAAGCGGTCCGGACAGCCAACTAACTATGGCTACACCTTC
many	TRBV7-2	NA	TRBJ1-3	CASSLGLTGNTIYF	TGTGCCAGCAGCTTAGGTCTTACTGGAAACACCATATATTTT
NA	TRBV15	TRBD1	TRBJ1-3	CATSREMTGGAGNTVYF	TGTGCCACCAGCAGGGAAATGACAGGGGGCGCGGGAAACACCGTATATTTT